The 9 T cell receptor beta chains in this list originate from one sample, sequenced in a study of radiotherapy plus CTLA-4 blockade in lung cancer. Sequencing used immunoSEQ multiplex PCR; TCRdb keeps in-frame clones, though not all of them. In the table there are roughly 110,000 clones, approximately 77% of which are singletons. This sample comprised peripheral blood, obtained from a patient treated with radiotherapy plus ipilimumab. The receptors stem from a human donor with non-small cell lung cancer that progressed on radiotherapy plus ipilimumab. Some clones in this sample may be carry-over from other donors' samples.

In its sample, this clone was seen a few times. The chain uses TRBV6-1 and TRBJ2-3; tentatively, D is TRBD2 (7 bases). The CDR3 runs 16 residues. The V end was cut by 3 bases, the J end by 0 bases, with 13 bases between. CDR1 MNHNS and CDR2 SASEGT come from the germline V gene. CDR3 sequence (DNA): TGTGCCAGCAGTGACGGGGGCGGGAGTAGCACAGATACGCAGTATTTT. Encoded protein: CASSDGGGSSTDTQYF.

V usage is TRBV30 and J usage is TRBJ1-1; D gene uncertain. The CDR3 extends over 12 amino acids. Trimming shortened V by 0 bases and J by 5 bases, and 7 bases separated the two germline ends. Germline assignment: CDR1 GTSNPN and CDR2 SVGIG (reference sequence). The CDR3 sequence: CAWSVGRTEAFF. The CDR3 DNA reads TGTGCCTGGAGTGTTGGGAGAACTGAAGCTTTCTTT. Complete variable domain (other parts from reference TRBV30 and TRBJ1-1): SQTIHQWPATLVQPVGSPLSLECTVEGTSNPNLYWYRQAAGRGLQLLFYSVGIGQISSEVPQNLSASRPQDRQFILSSKKLLLSDSGFYLCAWSVGRTEAFFGQGTRLTVV.

The CDR3, as DNA: TGTGCCAGCAGTTTAGATAGCGGGGTAGTGTGGAATGAGCAGTTCTTC. Translating gives CASSLDSGVVWNEQFF. V usage is TRBV27 and J usage is TRBJ2-1, with 8 bases matching TRBD2. The germline CDR1 and CDR2 sequences are MNHEY and SMNVEV (reference sequence). V lost 2 bases to trimming and J lost 7 bases; unmatched junction nucleotides: 10. The CDR3 totals 16 residues.

CDR3 sequence (DNA): TGTGCCAGCAGAAAACAGGGGGCGCGGAACACTGAAGCTTTCTTT. It specifies CASRKQGARNTEAFF. The genes are TRBV6-5 and TRBJ1-1, with 9 bases lining up with TRBD1. CDR3 length: 15 amino acids. The junction had 6 bases not matched to a gene; V was cut back by 6 bases and J by 1 base. Per germline, CDR1 MNHEY and CDR2 SVGAGI.

CDR3 in amino acids: CSGEGAHGYTF. The CDR3 DNA sequence: TGCAGTGGGGAGGGGGCGCATGGCTACACCTTC. The V call is TRBV20-1, the J call TRBJ1-2; 7 positions match TRBD1. The CDR3 length is 11 residues. CDR1 is DFQATT and CDR2 is SNEGSKA in the germline V gene (reference sequence). V shed 7 bases, J shed 6 bases, and the junction held 5 bases outside the gene matches.

The chain joins TRBV6-5 to TRBJ2-4; the D is unclear. In germline, CDR1 is MNHEY, CDR2 SVGAGI. CDR3 length equals 13 residues. V shed 6 bases and J shed 0 bases, with 6 bases lying between them. The CDR3 protein is CASRTIAKNIQYF. The CDR3 DNA reads TGTGCCAGCAGAACTATAGCCAAAAACATTCAGTACTTC.

The V gene is TRBV5-6, the J gene TRBJ2-2; no clear D gene. V dropped 1 base and J dropped 1 base, with 5 bases sitting between them. CDR1 is SGHDT, CDR2 YYEEEE, per germline. This CDR3 is 14 amino acids long. CDR3 DNA sequence: TGTGCCAGCAGCTTGTACAGGAACACCGGGGAGCTGTTTTTT. This gives the protein CASSLYRNTGELFF. Full variable domain (outside the CDR3, taken from reference TRBV5-6 and TRBJ2-2): DAGVTQSPTHLIKTRGQQVTLRCSPKSGHDTVSWYQQALGQGPQFIFQYYEEEERQRGNFPDRFSGHQFPNYSSELNVNALLLGDSALYLCASSLYRNTGELFFGEGSRLTVL.

The V gene is TRBV7-2, the J gene TRBJ1-1; D is undetermined. The CDR3 totals 14 residues. Trimming removed 1 base at V and 3 bases at J, with 9 bases between. The V gene's germline CDR1 is SGHTA and CDR2 FQGNSA. The CDR3 is CASSLVGIYTEAFF. CDR3 DNA: TGTGCCAGCAGCTTAGTAGGGATATACACTGAAGCTTTCTTT. The whole variable domain, filled in from reference TRBV7-2 and TRBJ1-1, reads GAGVSQSPSNKVTEKGKDVELRCDPISGHTALYWYRQSLGQGLEFLIYFQGNSAPDKSGLPSDRFSAERTGGSVSTLTIQRTQQEDSAVYLCASSLVGIYTEAFFGQGTRLTVV.

This clone showed up just once. The J gene is TRBJ2-2, the V gene TRBV4-2; D gene unclear. The CDR3 extends over 17 amino acids. Germline V gives CDR1 LGHNA, CDR2 YNFKEQ. The V gene lost 0 bases and the J gene lost 0 bases, with 11 bases spanning the gap. The CDR3, as DNA: TGTGCCAGCAGCCAAGAAGGGTCCAGTACGAACACCGGGGAGCTGTTTTTT. Its translation: CASSQEGSSTNTGELFF.